The 30 T cell receptor beta chains below were found in one sample sequenced in a study of breast tumors, draining lymph nodes, adjacent tissues. Samples came from axillary lymph nodes draining the breast cancer. Each CDR3 protein gets one entry after TCRdb re-called the multiplex PCR reads with MiXCR. The sample yields around 110,000 distinct CDR3 sequences, more than 30% seen once. Sequenced sample: axillary lymph node tissue. All receptors come from a female donor with breast cancer. Some clones in this sample may be carry-over from other donors' samples.

Many counts were recorded for this clonotype. The chain couples TRBV20-1 to TRBJ1-6, with a tentative D call TRBD1 (6 bases). Germline V gene lookup returns CDR1 DFQATT and CDR2 SNEGSKA (reference sequence). The CDR3 length is 13 residues. The V gene lost 6 bases and the J gene lost 6 bases, with 12 bases spanning the gap. CDR3 region: CSARTGPNSPLHF. The CDR3 bases are TGCAGTGCCCGAACAGGGCCTAATTCACCCCTCCACTTT.

This clonotype was seen repeatedly, ten times or more. This rearrangement joins TRBV7-2 to TRBJ2-2, with a possible D match to TRBD2 (5 bases). This CDR3 is 15 amino acids long. Germline V CDR1 and CDR2: SGHTA, FQGNSA. V shed 1 base and J shed 6 bases, with 12 bases lying between them. The CDR3 here is CASSLVVGSAGELFF. The CDR3 bases are TGTGCCAGCAGCTTAGTAGTGGGGAGCGCCGGGGAGCTGTTTTTT.

The chain is built from TRBV5-1 and TRBJ1-1; D is unclear. Germline values: CDR1 SGHRS, CDR2 YFSETQ. The CDR3 totals 14 residues. The germline V and J ends were trimmed by 4 bases and 1 base, with 11 bases remaining between them. The CDR3 nucleotides are TGCGCCAGCAGCCCGGTCGCGGGGAACACTGAAGCTTTCTTT. The encoded protein is CASSPVAGNTEAFF.

This clonotype has a count of ten or more. J is TRBJ2-7 and V is TRBV27, with D perhaps matching TRBD1 (6 bases). Trimming stripped 9 bases from V and 3 bases from J, with 18 bases between. The CDR3 is made up of 14 amino acids. The V gene's germline CDR1 is MNHEY and CDR2 SMNVEV (reference sequence). The CDR3 is CARRRRDTCYEQYF. The CDR3 nucleotides read TGTGCCAGGAGACGCCGGGACACATGCTACGAGCAGTACTTC.

This clonotype has at least ten counts. This chain connects TRBV14 to TRBJ2-5; possibly TRBD1 or TRBD2 for D (5 bases each). The V end lost 0 bases, the J end lost 4 bases, and 15 bases lay between the germline ends. The CDR3 is 16 residues long. Looked up from germline, CDR1 is SGHDN and CDR2 is FVKESK. CDR3 region: CASSQDRGIPGETQYF. The CDR3 nucleotides read TGTGCCAGCAGCCAAGATCGGGGCATACCAGGAGAGACCCAGTACTTC.

This clonotype has at least ten counts. The gene calls are TRBV11-2 and TRBJ1-2; 7 nucleotides align to TRBD1. Germline CDR1 SGHAT, CDR2 FQNNGV. The V segment lost 1 base and the J segment 4 bases; nucleotides outside the gene matches: 6. The CDR3 sequence is 15 residues long. CDR3 DNA: TGTGCCAGCAGCTTAGTCCCAGGGGGGATCTATGGCTACACCTTC. Translation: CASSLVPGGIYGYTF.

Turning to this clonotype: The CDR3 ends on some other residue instead of the conserved phenylalanine or tryptophan, so this is likely a read error. This rearrangement joins TRBV6-6 to TRBJ1-2, with D tentatively TRBD1 (6 bases). The CDR3 spans 15 residues. Germline values: CDR1 MNHNY, CDR2 SVGAGI (reference sequence). CDR3 sequence: CTSSHGGTANYGYTY. CDR3 bases: TGTACCAGCAGTCACGGGGGCACGGCTAACTATGGCTACACCTAC.

Many counts were recorded for this clonotype. The chain carries TRBV20-1 and TRBJ1-5, with a possible D match to TRBD1 (5 bases). The CDR3 is 14 amino acids. Per germline, CDR1 DFQATT and CDR2 SNEGSKA (reference sequence). V gave up 1 base and J gave up 4 bases, with 11 bases separating them. The CDR3 sequence: CSARAGSLNQPQHF. The CDR3 DNA reads TGCAGTGCTAGAGCAGGGAGTTTAAATCAGCCCCAGCATTTT.

This clonotype was recorded many times. The CDR3 coding sequence is TGCAGTGTCAAATCCCGGGATTTCCAAGAGACCCAGTACTTC. It codes for CSVKSRDFQETQYF. The chain is built from TRBV20-1 and TRBJ2-5, with a tentative D call TRBD2 (5 bases). This CDR3 comprises 14 residues. V was cut by 7 bases and J by 1 base, with 16 bases left in between. CDR1 DFQATT and CDR2 SNEGSKA come from the germline V gene (reference sequence).

This clonotype came up a few times. The rearrangement links TRBV19 to TRBJ1-1, with unresolved D. The CDR3 totals 14 residues. Trimming left V 2 bases short and J 1 base short, with 8 bases between. Germline CDR1 and CDR2: LNHDA and SQIVND (reference sequence). The CDR3 region is CASSITGKNTEAFF. Written as DNA, the CDR3 is TGTGCCAGTAGTATAACGGGTAAGAACACTGAAGCTTTCTTT.

This clonotype was found a few times. The missing conserved phenylalanine or tryptophan at the end of this CDR3 makes a read error likely. The chain couples TRBV7-7 to TRBJ2-7, with a tentative D call TRBD2 (7 bases). Germline V gene sequence: CDR1 SSHAT, CDR2 FNYEAQ (reference sequence). This CDR3 region has 14 residues. DNA for the CDR3: TGTGCTAGCAGCCCAGCGGGACAAGTAGAAGAGCAGTACCAC. Residues: CASSPAGQVEEQYH.

The rearrangement links TRBV10-2 to TRBJ2-5, with TRBD2 matching over 13 bases. The germline V gene encodes CDR1 WSHSY and CDR2 SAAADI. With 0 bases clipped from V and 2 bases from J, the junction kept 3 bases outside the gene matches. The CDR3 has 17 amino acids. CDR3 bases: TGCGCCAGCAGTGAGTCGGGACTAGCGGGAAATCAAGAGACCCAGTACTTC. This encodes CASSESGLAGNQETQYF.

The chain uses TRBV20-1 and TRBJ1-2; D is undetermined. The CDR3 length is 15 residues. Looked up from germline, CDR1 is DFQATT and CDR2 is SNEGSKA (reference sequence). V gave up 5 bases and J gave up 4 bases, with 20 bases separating them. In nucleotides, the CDR3 is TGCAGTGCTCCCCAAGATCGGGGTTTAACCTATGGCTACACCTTC. It translates to CSAPQDRGLTYGYTF.

About this clonotype itself: Because the CDR3 is missing its conserved closing phenylalanine or tryptophan, this is likely a read error. The J gene is TRBJ2-1, the V gene TRBV6-2 or TRBV6-3; TRBD2 agrees at 9 bases. Germline values: CDR1 MNHEY, CDR2 SVGEGT. V was pared by 11 bases and J by 7 bases, with 12 bases of the junction left unmatched. CDR3 length: 14 amino acids. The CDR3 DNA sequence: TGTGCCTCGGCCGGGACTAGCACGGGGAATGAGCAGTTCTCC. Residues: CASAGTSTGNEQFS.

This clonotype occurred a few times. The chain joins TRBV20-1 to TRBJ1-1; D is unresolved. V was clipped by 2 bases and J by 3 bases, with 10 bases between them. Germline V gene sequence: CDR1 DFQATT, CDR2 SNEGSKA (reference sequence). The CDR3 consists of 13 residues. This CDR3 is CSARLGGDTEAFF. DNA of the CDR3: TGCAGTGCTAGACTGGGAGGCGACACTGAAGCTTTCTTT.

This clonotype was counted many times. CDR3 sequence: CASSQDALPGLAAVVEQFF. CDR3 DNA sequence: TGCGCCAGCAGCCAAGATGCACTGCCGGGACTAGCCGCGGTTGTTGAGCAGTTCTTC. This chain uses TRBV4-1 with TRBJ2-1, with 9 bases that match TRBD2. The CDR3 consists of 19 residues. With V trimmed by 0 bases and J by 9 bases, 18 bases remained unmatched. Germline CDR1 and CDR2: MGHRA and YSYEKL.

This chain uses TRBV4-1 with TRBJ1-2; weak D call: TRBD1 (5 bases). With 4 bases removed from V and 4 bases from J, the gap between germline ends came to 19 bases. This CDR3 has 16 amino acids. CDR1 and CDR2 (germline): MGHRA, YSYEKL. Here the CDR3 reads CASSPDGGTGIYGYTF. The CDR3 DNA sequence: TGCGCCAGCAGCCCGGATGGAGGGACCGGAATCTATGGCTACACCTTC.

The V and J genes are TRBV7-3 and TRBJ2-7; 8 nucleotides agree with TRBD2. After removal of 9 bases from V and 7 bases from J, the junction contained 11 bases not matched to a gene. The germline V gene has CDR1 SGHTA and CDR2 FQGTGA. This CDR3 has 13 residues. CDR3: CASSPRGGNEQYF. The CDR3 coding sequence is TGTGCCAGTAGCCCACGGGGGGGCAATGAGCAGTACTTC.

This clonotype was seen many times. The chain links TRBV19 to TRBJ1-2; tentative D call: TRBD1 (5 bases). Trimming shortened V by 9 bases and J by 6 bases, and 17 bases separated the two germline ends. The CDR3 length is 13 residues. CDR1 and CDR2 (germline): LNHDA, SQIVND (reference sequence). The chain's CDR3 is CAREPVAGDGYTF. The CDR3 region has the DNA TGTGCCAGGGAGCCGGTGGCGGGGGATGGCTACACCTTC.

This clonotype was detected many times. V is TRBV11-2 and J is TRBJ2-5; 9 bases are shared with TRBD1. Trimming at V came to 4 bases and at J to 4 bases, leaving 10 bases not matched to a gene. Germline loops: CDR1 SGHAT, CDR2 FQNNGV. CDR3 length: 16 residues. CDR3 nucleotides: TGTGCCAGCAGCTGGGGGGACAGGGAGGGTCGAGAGACCCAGTACTTC. Protein: CASSWGDREGRETQYF.

This clonotype was counted ten times or more. Given a much more abundant clone one base away, this may be a read error. V and J are TRBV5-8 and TRBJ2-1; 7 nucleotides align to TRBD1. V gave up 4 bases and J gave up 7 bases; unmatched junction bases: 14. The CDR3 has 16 residues. Germline values: CDR1 SGHTS, CDR2 YDEGEE. The CDR3 DNA sequence: TGTGCCAGCAGCCGTAAGGGGGCCTTCCCCTGGAATGAGCAGTTCTTC. Encoded protein: CASSRKGAFPWNEQFF.

CDR3 DNA: TGTGCCAGTAGAACGACTAATAGCGGGAATGCCGAGCAGTACTTC. This encodes CASRTTNSGNAEQYF. This chain links TRBV19 with TRBJ2-7; 8 nucleotides line up with TRBD2. Germline V gene lookup returns CDR1 LNHDA and CDR2 SQIVND (reference sequence). V dropped 6 bases and J dropped 6; count of bases not matched to a gene: 13. The CDR3 has 15 residues.

This clonotype was counted at least ten times. Possible read error: a much larger clone is one base away. The V and J genes are TRBV14 and TRBJ2-7, with D tentatively TRBD1 or TRBD2 (5 bases each). Trimming stripped 3 bases from V and 9 bases from J, with 18 bases between. CDR3 length: 14 amino acids. Germline values: CDR1 SGHDN, CDR2 FVKESK. CDR3: CASSHHPGGSGQYF. The CDR3, as DNA: TGTGCCAGCAGCCACCATCCTGGGGGATCCGGGCAGTACTTC. Combining the CDR3 with reference TRBV14 and TRBJ2-7 gives the whole variable domain EAGVTQFPSHSVIEKGQTVTLRCDPISGHDNLYWYRRVMGKEIKFLLHFVKESKQDESGMPNNRFLAERTGGTYSTLKVQPAELEDSGVYFCASSHHPGGSGQYFGPGTRLTVT.

At least ten counts were recorded for this clonotype. A read error may be the cause here, since a much bigger clone is one base away. The chain uses TRBV6-4 and TRBJ1-2; 7 bases align to TRBD1. This CDR3 comprises 13 residues. Per germline, CDR1 MRHNA and CDR2 SNTAGT. The V and J ends lost 5 bases and 9 bases, in that order; junction bases with no gene match: 9. The CDR3 loop is CASSQRQGRSYTF. The CDR3 DNA follows: TGTGCCAGCAGTCAAAGACAGGGCAGAAGCTACACCTTC.

This clonotype has ten or more counts. The chain couples TRBV6-1 to TRBJ2-3; the D gene is possibly TRBD2 (7 bases). CDR3 length: 13 residues. V was pared by 8 bases and J by 4 bases, with 13 bases between. Germline V gives CDR1 MNHNS, CDR2 SASEGT. CDR3 protein: CASGVGGPDTQYF. The DNA for the CDR3 is TGTGCCAGCGGTGTGGGGGGGCCAGATACGCAGTATTTT.

The genes are TRBV29-1 and TRBJ2-3; D is unresolved. V was shortened by 0 bases and J by 3 bases, with 7 bases between the two germline ends. The germline CDR1 and CDR2 sequences are SQVTM and ANQGSEA. The CDR3 is 13 amino acids. The CDR3 protein is CSVEDLGTDTQYF. CDR3 in DNA: TGCAGCGTTGAAGATTTGGGAACAGATACGCAGTATTTT.

Concerning this clonotype itself: A single base separates this from a much larger clone, so it may be a read error. The gene calls are TRBV6-5 and TRBJ2-7; TRBD1 matches 9 bases. This CDR3 has 13 residues. Germline CDR1 and CDR2: MNHEY and SVGAGI. This CDR3 is CASSHGQGRERYF. In DNA form, the CDR3 reads TGTGCCAGCAGTCACGGACAGGGGCGCGAGCGGTACTTC.

This clonotype came up many times. The genes are TRBV6-6 and TRBJ2-2; 12 nucleotides align to TRBD1. V trimming: 3 bases; J trimming: 7 bases; junction bases outside the gene matches: 9. In germline, CDR1 is MNHNY, CDR2 SVGAGI (reference sequence). The CDR3 loop spans 17 amino acids. The CDR3 is CASSYRGGTGGIGELFF. The CDR3 region has the DNA TGTGCCAGCAGTTATAGGGGGGGGACAGGGGGCATCGGGGAGCTGTTTTTT.

This clonotype was found many times. The genes are TRBV7-8 and TRBJ2-3, with 10 bases matching TRBD2. V trimming: 1 base; J trimming: 0 bases; junction bases outside the gene matches: 1. CDR3 length: 16 amino acids. Germline CDR1 and CDR2: SGHVS and FQNEAQ. CDR3: CASSLVAGGSTDTQYF. CDR3 sequence (DNA): TGTGCCAGCAGCTTAGTAGCGGGGGGTAGCACAGATACGCAGTATTTT.

This clonotype has a count of ten or more. The J gene is TRBJ2-7, the V gene TRBV27, with TRBD2 matching over 11 bases. Trimming removed 4 bases from V and 2 bases from J; junction bases left unmatched: 1. The germline V gene has CDR1 MNHEY and CDR2 SMNVEV (reference sequence). The CDR3 consists of 14 residues. The DNA of the CDR3 is TGTGCCAGCAGTTCGGGACTAGCGGCCTACGAGCAGTACTTC. It yields the protein CASSSGLAAYEQYF.